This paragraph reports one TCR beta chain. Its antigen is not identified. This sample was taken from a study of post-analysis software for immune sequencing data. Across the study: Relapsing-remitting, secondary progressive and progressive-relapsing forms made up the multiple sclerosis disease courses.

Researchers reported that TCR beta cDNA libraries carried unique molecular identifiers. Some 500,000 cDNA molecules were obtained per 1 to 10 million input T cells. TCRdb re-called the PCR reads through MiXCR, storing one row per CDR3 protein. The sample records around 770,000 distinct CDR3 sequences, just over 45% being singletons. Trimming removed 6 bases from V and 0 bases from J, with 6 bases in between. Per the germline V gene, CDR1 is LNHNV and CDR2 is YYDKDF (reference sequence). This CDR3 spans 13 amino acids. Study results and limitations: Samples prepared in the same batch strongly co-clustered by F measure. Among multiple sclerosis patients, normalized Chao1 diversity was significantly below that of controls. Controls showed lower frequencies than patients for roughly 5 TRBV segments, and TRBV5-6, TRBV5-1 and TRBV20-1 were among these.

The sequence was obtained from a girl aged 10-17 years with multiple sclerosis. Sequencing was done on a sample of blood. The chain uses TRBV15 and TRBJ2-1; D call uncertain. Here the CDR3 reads CATRQSSYNEQFF. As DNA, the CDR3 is TGTGCCACCAGACAGAGCTCCTACAATGAGCAGTTCTTC.